Listed below are T cell receptor beta chains from one sample, sequenced in a study of blood T cell repertoires in COVID-19. Some clones are missing from TCRdb's copy, which holds only in-frame ones; the method was immunoSEQ multiplex PCR. The repertoire includes approximately 260,000 clones, around 87% of them detected once, and about 2.1% sits in the top ten. Sequencing used peripheral blood. The receptors stem from a woman aged 55-69 years with COVID-19, enrolled during active disease. Both conserved end residues are part of each CDR3. A D gene is named only where the DNA matches it firmly. A clone size is listed for some rows: how often the clone was seen (once, few, many), or a class if it is expanded.

j_gene: TRBJ1-1
abundance: -
v_gene: TRBV30
d_gene: TRBD1
CDR3aa: CAWSEDRREAFF
CDR3nt: TGTGCCTGGAGTGAGGACAGGCGTGAAGCTTTCTTT

j_gene: TRBJ1-5
abundance: -
v_gene: TRBV19
d_gene: -
CDR3aa: CASSIFKEGNQPQHF
CDR3nt: TGTGCCAGTAGTATATTCAAGGAGGGCAATCAGCCCCAGCATTTT

j_gene: TRBJ1-3
abundance: once
v_gene: TRBV9
d_gene: -
CDR3aa: CASSVLEGNTIYF
CDR3nt: TGTGCCAGCAGCGTGCTGGAGGGAAACACCATATATTTT

j_gene: TRBJ1-2
abundance: -
v_gene: TRBV4-3
d_gene: TRBD1
CDR3aa: CASSEGQGAERGGYTF
CDR3nt: TGCGCCAGCAGCGAAGGACAGGGGGCCGAGAGGGGTGGCTACACCTTC

j_gene: TRBJ2-2
abundance: -
v_gene: TRBV18
d_gene: TRBD2
CDR3aa: CASSPTSAGELFF
CDR3nt: TGTGCCAGCTCACCAACTAGCGCCGGGGAGCTGTTTTTT

j_gene: TRBJ2-7
abundance: -
v_gene: TRBV4-2
d_gene: TRBD1
CDR3aa: CASSQGGTGVNEQYF
CDR3nt: TGTGCCAGCAGCCAAGGTGGGACAGGGGTCAACGAGCAGTACTTC

j_gene: TRBJ2-3
abundance: -
v_gene: TRBV5-1
d_gene: TRBD1
CDR3aa: CASSWLGQGETDTQYF
CDR3nt: TGCGCCAGCAGCTGGCTGGGACAGGGTGAAACTGATACGCAGTATTTT

j_gene: TRBJ1-5
abundance: -
v_gene: TRBV18
d_gene: TRBD1
CDR3aa: CASSPAGQGALGDQPQHF
CDR3nt: TGTGCCAGCTCACCGGCGGGACAGGGGGCCCTAGGGGATCAGCCCCAGCATTTT

j_gene: TRBJ1-6
abundance: -
v_gene: TRBV7-2
d_gene: -
CDR3aa: CASSLHAGGNSPLHF
CDR3nt: TGTGCCAGCAGCTTACACGCCGGGGGTAATTCACCCCTCCACTTT

j_gene: TRBJ1-1
abundance: -
v_gene: TRBV4-2
d_gene: -
CDR3aa: CASSHGQTNTEAFF
CDR3nt: TGTGCCAGCAGCCACGGACAGACGAACACTGAAGCTTTCTTT

j_gene: TRBJ1-6
abundance: -
v_gene: TRBV14
d_gene: -
CDR3aa: CASSRGQYNSPLHF
CDR3nt: TGTGCCAGCAGCCGCGGACAGTATAATTCACCCCTCCACTTT

j_gene: TRBJ1-2
abundance: -
v_gene: TRBV19
d_gene: -
CDR3aa: CASSDTYLGYGYTF
CDR3nt: TGTGCCAGTAGTGACACATACCTGGGTTACGGCTACACCTTC

j_gene: TRBJ1-1
abundance: -
v_gene: TRBV6-2/TRBV6-3
d_gene: -
CDR3aa: CASSYVRGNTEAFF
CDR3nt: TGTGCCAGCAGTTATGTCAGGGGGAACACTGAAGCTTTCTTT

j_gene: TRBJ2-3
abundance: -
v_gene: TRBV6-4
d_gene: TRBD2
CDR3aa: CASSVIAGGATDTQYF
CDR3nt: TGTGCCAGCAGTGTAATAGCGGGGGGCGCCACAGATACGCAGTATTTT

j_gene: TRBJ1-2
abundance: -
v_gene: TRBV9
d_gene: -
CDR3aa: CASSVQGSYGYTF
CDR3nt: TGTGCCAGCAGCGTTCAGGGGAGCTATGGCTACACCTTC

j_gene: TRBJ1-2
abundance: -
v_gene: TRBV7-2
d_gene: TRBD1
CDR3aa: CASSLAQGAGYGYTF
CDR3nt: TGTGCCAGCAGCTTAGCCCAGGGGGCCGGCTATGGCTACACCTTC

j_gene: TRBJ1-5
abundance: -
v_gene: TRBV7-2
d_gene: -
CDR3aa: CASSSETSQPQHF
CDR3nt: TGTGCCAGCAGCTCAGAGACAAGTCAGCCCCAGCATTTT

j_gene: TRBJ2-1
abundance: -
v_gene: TRBV27
d_gene: -
CDR3aa: CASSQGAGNEQFF
CDR3nt: TGTGCCAGCAGCCAGGGCGCCGGGAATGAGCAGTTCTTC

j_gene: TRBJ2-7
abundance: -
v_gene: TRBV7-9
d_gene: TRBD1
CDR3aa: CASSPGRQGEQYF
CDR3nt: TGTGCCAGCAGCCCCGGACGACAGGGCGAGCAGTACTTC

j_gene: TRBJ2-5
abundance: -
v_gene: TRBV6-1
d_gene: TRBD2
CDR3aa: CASSENSGGALLETQYF
CDR3nt: TGTGCCAGCAGTGAAAATAGCGGGGGGGCCCTTTTGGAGACCCAGTACTTC

j_gene: TRBJ2-3
abundance: once
v_gene: TRBV20-1
d_gene: TRBD2
CDR3aa: CSASSRGAEDTDTQYF
CDR3nt: TGCAGTGCTAGTTCGCGGGGGGCCGAGGACACAGATACGCAGTATTTT

j_gene: TRBJ1-3
abundance: -
v_gene: TRBV10-3
d_gene: -
CDR3aa: CAISEKRLTVAGNTIYF
CDR3nt: TGTGCCATCAGTGAAAAGCGTCTGACAGTCGCCGGAAACACCATATATTTT

j_gene: TRBJ1-1
abundance: -
v_gene: TRBV7-9
d_gene: TRBD1
CDR3aa: CASSYIKQTGLNTEAFF
CDR3nt: TGTGCCAGCAGCTATATTAAACAGACAGGGTTGAACACTGAAGCTTTCTTT

j_gene: TRBJ1-3
abundance: -
v_gene: TRBV19
d_gene: TRBD1
CDR3aa: CASSLHRDRSPSGNTIYF
CDR3nt: TGTGCCAGTAGTCTCCACCGGGACAGGTCGCCCTCTGGAAACACCATATATTTT

j_gene: TRBJ1-2
abundance: -
v_gene: TRBV6-5
d_gene: TRBD1
CDR3aa: CASSTQGVDYGYTF
CDR3nt: TGTGCCAGCAGTACACAGGGGGTCGACTATGGCTACACCTTC

j_gene: TRBJ2-1
abundance: -
v_gene: TRBV4-3
d_gene: TRBD2
CDR3aa: CASSQDSSAGGRNEQFF
CDR3nt: TGCGCCAGCAGCCAAGATAGTTCGGCGGGGGGGCGCAATGAGCAGTTCTTC

j_gene: TRBJ1-2
abundance: -
v_gene: TRBV4-2
d_gene: TRBD1
CDR3aa: CASGTGGGGYTF
CDR3nt: TGTGCCAGCGGAACAGGGGGGGGTGGCTACACCTTC

j_gene: TRBJ1-6
abundance: -
v_gene: TRBV5-5
d_gene: TRBD1
CDR3aa: CASSFIPATGDGNSPLHF
CDR3nt: TGTGCCAGCAGCTTCATTCCCGCGACAGGGGATGGGAATTCACCCCTCCACTTT

j_gene: TRBJ1-6
abundance: once
v_gene: TRBV5-8
d_gene: -
CDR3aa: CASSTQRDSPLHF
CDR3nt: TGTGCCAGCAGCACCCAGAGGGATTCACCCCTCCACTTT

j_gene: TRBJ1-2
abundance: -
v_gene: TRBV27
d_gene: TRBD1
CDR3aa: CASSLNRGRASGYTF
CDR3nt: TGTGCCAGCAGTTTAAACAGGGGGCGCGCGTCGGGCTACACCTTC

j_gene: TRBJ1-2
abundance: -
v_gene: TRBV7-9
d_gene: -
CDR3aa: CASSPQGNYGYTF
CDR3nt: TGTGCCAGCAGCCCACAGGGAAACTATGGCTACACCTTC

j_gene: TRBJ1-4
abundance: -
v_gene: TRBV5-1
d_gene: TRBD1
CDR3aa: CASSPDRSNEKLFF
CDR3nt: TGCGCCAGCAGCCCGGACAGGTCTAATGAAAAACTGTTTTTT

j_gene: TRBJ1-3
abundance: -
v_gene: TRBV9
d_gene: -
CDR3aa: CASSAPVGEVNTIYF
CDR3nt: TGTGCCAGCAGCGCCCCAGTGGGTGAGGTGAACACCATATATTTT

j_gene: TRBJ2-1
abundance: -
v_gene: TRBV19
d_gene: -
CDR3aa: CASSRPWGSGSLDEQFF
CDR3nt: TGTGCCAGTAGTAGACCCTGGGGCAGCGGGTCTTTAGATGAGCAGTTCTTC

j_gene: TRBJ2-7
abundance: -
v_gene: TRBV18
d_gene: -
CDR3aa: CASSSDRTAFSYEQYF
CDR3nt: TGTGCCAGCTCATCGGACAGAACTGCTTTCTCCTACGAGCAGTACTTC

j_gene: TRBJ1-1
abundance: -
v_gene: TRBV6-5
d_gene: -
CDR3aa: CASTPTVNTEAFF
CDR3nt: TGTGCCAGCACTCCAACGGTGAACACTGAAGCTTTCTTT

j_gene: TRBJ2-7
abundance: -
v_gene: TRBV6-2/TRBV6-3
d_gene: -
CDR3aa: CASSAPRDINYEQYF
CDR3nt: TGTGCCAGCAGTGCCCCCAGGGATATCAACTACGAGCAGTACTTC